This T cell receptor (beta chain) was sequenced for a study of cytomegalovirus exposure and HLA in healthy donors. Concerning this clone itself: Its specificity is not known.

Primers: 60 Vbeta forward and 13 Jbeta reverse. The method was immunoSEQ multiplex PCR; TCRdb's version includes in-frame clones alone and lacks a portion of them. Counted here are over 150,000 clones, 80% to 90% occurring once; the ten biggest clones make up approximately 7%. The V gene's germline CDR1 is SGHNT and CDR2 YYREEE (reference sequence). Trimming took off 4 bases at V and 8 bases at J, with 25 bases between the two ends. This CDR3 has 16 residues. Study results and limitations: Cytomegalovirus-associated TCR beta chains were listed, numbering some 170.

The source material was PBMCs. The chain recombines TRBV5-4 with TRBJ2-7, with a possible D match to TRBD1 (6 bases). The sequence came from a woman aged 25 to 39 in good health and CMV-seropositive. In DNA form, the CDR3 reads TGTGCCAGCAGCCTGATTTCGGCGACAGGTGGATACCAGCAGTACTTC. Translation: CASSLISATGGYQQYF. The entire variable domain, with the rest obtained from reference TRBV5-4 and TRBJ2-7, is as follows: ETGVTQSPTHLIKTRGQQVTLRCSSQSGHNTVSWYQQALGQGPQFIFQYYREEENGRGNFPPRFSGLQFPNYSSELNVNALELDDSALYLCASSLISATGGYQQYFGPGTRLTVT.